The 22 T cell receptor beta chains below were found in one sample sequenced in a study of tumor-infiltrating lymphocytes in primary liver carcinoma. A constant-region primer primed TCR beta cDNA synthesis from about 530 ng of total RNA. Each TCR beta library was derived from three nested multiplex PCR rounds that employed slightly modified ARM-PCR. In the first two PCR rounds, TRBV1-TRBV30 forward primers were paired with a C-beta reverse primer, and each round lasted approximately 9 cycles. Each CDR3 protein gets one entry after TCRdb re-called the multiplex PCR reads with MiXCR. The sample shows some 320,000 distinct CDR3 sequences, roughly two thirds of them seen only once. Germline DNA was also extracted, and blood RNA derived from unsorted whole blood. The sequenced material came from peripheral blood. The source is a middle-aged man with primary liver carcinoma and hepatitis B virus infection.

As to this clonotype: A read error may account for a junction end that differs from germline. V usage is TRBV10-3 and J usage is TRBJ1-1; no definite D call. This CDR3 spans 14 amino acids. Germline V gives CDR1 ENHRY, CDR2 SYGVKD. The CDR3 sequence is CVISEPGKDTEAFF. The CDR3 nucleotides read TGTGTCATCAGTGAGCCAGGCAAGGACACTGAAGCTTTCTTT.

The rearrangement uses TRBV11-3 and TRBJ2-7, with D unresolved. The CDR3 spans 13 residues. Germline-derived CDR1 and CDR2 are SGHNT and YENEEA. V was shortened by 10 bases and J by 5 bases, with 18 bases between the two germline ends. CDR3 coding DNA: TGTGCCACCAGTTCTCACAGCGAGAACGAGCAGTACTTC. It specifies CATSSHSENEQYF.

The chain joins TRBV5-4 to TRBJ1-1; D unclear. Trimming removed 10 bases at V and 1 base at J, with 14 bases between. Germline V gives CDR1 SGHNT, CDR2 YYREEE (reference sequence). This CDR3 comprises 13 residues. The CDR3 bases are TGTGCCTGCAACCCCGTCAGGAACACTGAAGCTTTCTTT. It translates to CACNPVRNTEAFF.

In this sample, this clonotype turned up a few times. The V gene is TRBV5-1, the J gene TRBJ1-1; unclear D gene. The V end was cut by 3 bases, the J end by 1 base, with 10 bases between. The CDR3 loop spans 14 amino acids. The germline gives CDR1 SGHRS, CDR2 YFSETQ. CDR3 loop: CASSSLGSNTEAFF. The CDR3 coding sequence is TGCGCCAGCAGCTCGTTAGGGTCGAACACTGAAGCTTTCTTT.

V is TRBV10-3 and J is TRBJ1-1; D is unresolved. This CDR3 is 12 amino acids long. V dropped 3 bases and J dropped 10 bases, with 12 bases sitting between them. The germline V gene has CDR1 ENHRY and CDR2 SYGVKD. The CDR3 region has the DNA TGTGCCATCAGTGATGGCAGGCTTGGAGCTTTCTTT. The encoded protein is CAISDGRLGAFF.

Concerning this clonotype itself: A read error is possible here, since a much larger clone lies one base away. J is TRBJ2-7 and V is TRBV6-2 or TRBV6-3, with 10 bases identical to TRBD2. The V segment lost 8 bases and the J segment 7 bases; nucleotides outside the gene matches: 8. The CDR3 covers 13 residues. Per germline, CDR1 MNHEY and CDR2 SVGEGT. The CDR3 here is CASALAGEREQYF. For the CDR3, the DNA is TGTGCCAGCGCCCTAGCGGGAGAAAGGGAGCAGTACTTC.

This clonotype was recorded a few times. The genes are TRBV5-4 and TRBJ2-3; 9 bases are shared with TRBD2. The CDR3 runs to 17 residues. Per germline, CDR1 SGHNT and CDR2 YYREEE (reference sequence). The V segment lost 4 bases and the J segment 3 bases; nucleotides outside the gene matches: 12. The CDR3 DNA reads TGTGCCAGCAGCGGGGACCCGGGACTAGCAAGGACAGATACGCAGTATTTT. Translating it yields CASSGDPGLARTDTQYF.

In its sample, this clonotype was seen once. A much larger clone lies one base from this, so it may be a read error. The CDR3 loop is CSVEEPGISYEQYF. DNA of the CDR3: TGCAGCGTTGAAGAGCCAGGCATATCCTACGAGCAGTACTTC. J is TRBJ2-7 and V is TRBV29-1, with no clear D. This CDR3 contains 14 residues. From germline, CDR1 is SQVTM and CDR2 ANQGSEA. The germline V and J ends were trimmed by 0 bases and 1 base, with 10 bases remaining between them.

There are many counts of this clonotype. V usage is TRBV29-1 and J usage is TRBJ2-7; D unresolved. V was pared by 2 bases and J by 4 bases, with 9 bases between. This CDR3 has 12 amino acids. Germline V gene sequence: CDR1 SQVTM, CDR2 ANQGSEA. The CDR3 region is CSVEPGPYEQYF. In DNA form, the CDR3 reads TGCAGCGTTGAACCGGGCCCTTACGAGCAGTACTTC.

Ten or more counts support this clonotype. CDR3 sequence: CSVEEGGTGLYEQYF. For the CDR3, the DNA is TGCAGCGTTGAAGAAGGAGGGACAGGGCTTTACGAGCAGTACTTC. The V and J genes are TRBV29-1 and TRBJ2-7, with TRBD1 identical over 9 bases. The CDR3 totals 15 residues. J gave up 4 bases and V 0 bases, and 7 bases lay outside the gene matches. Germline V gene sequence: CDR1 SQVTM, CDR2 ANQGSEA.

This clonotype has a single count. The rearrangement uses TRBV10-3 and TRBJ2-1; TRBD2 is a possible D gene (5 bases). The V and J ends lost 5 bases and 1 base respectively, with 12 bases between them. Germline V gene sequence: CDR1 ENHRY, CDR2 SYGVKD. The CDR3 has 15 amino acids. The CDR3 region is CAISNGGLSYNEQFF. The DNA for the CDR3 is TGTGCCATCAGTAATGGAGGCCTATCCTACAATGAGCAGTTCTTC.

In regard to this clonotype: This sequence may be a read error, since a much larger clone differs from it by one base. The J gene is TRBJ1-2, the V gene TRBV6-5, with TRBD1 identical over 7 bases. This CDR3 region has 13 residues. Germline V gene lookup returns CDR1 MNHEY and CDR2 SVGAGI. CDR3 region: CASSGGTAYGNTF. For the CDR3, the DNA is TGTGCCAGCAGTGGCGGGACAGCCTATGGCAACACCTTC.

With respect to this clonotype: One end of the junction is discordant with germline, which a read error may explain. This sequence joins TRBV14 and TRBJ1-2; D is ambiguous. Per germline, CDR1 SGHDN and CDR2 FVKESK. There are 13 residues in the CDR3. The chain's CDR3 is CASSPSPNYGYSF. In DNA form, the CDR3 reads TGTGCCAGCAGCCCTAGTCCCAACTATGGCTACAGCTTC.

Turning to this clonotype: A much larger clonotype is one base distant, so this may be a read error. The genes are TRBV14 and TRBJ2-1; tentative D call: TRBD2 (6 bases). The CDR3 spans 15 residues. The germline V gene encodes CDR1 SGHDN and CDR2 FVKESK. The CDR3 coding sequence is TGTGCCAGCAACCAAACGGCGGGGAGCTACAATGAGCAGTTCTTC. Translation: CASNQTAGSYNEQFF.

Points on this clonotype: Possible read error: a much larger clone is one base away. The chain is built from TRBV4-3 and TRBJ1-1, with D maybe TRBD1 (6 bases). This CDR3 has 16 residues. Germline V gene data show CDR1 as LGHNA and CDR2 as YSLEER. The CDR3 DNA follows: TGCGCCAGCAGCCAATTAAGCCCAGGACAGAACATTGAAGCTTTCTTT. Residues: CASSQLSPGQNIEAFF.

Comment on this clonotype: The junction does not match germline at one end; this may be a read error. This chain uses TRBV30 with TRBJ2-4; 7 nucleotides agree with TRBD1. The V gene's germline CDR1 is GTSNPN and CDR2 SVGIG (reference sequence). The CDR3 consists of 18 residues. The DNA for the CDR3 is TGTGCCTGGAGTAGAGGGGGCGGTGGGATAAATACCAAAAACATTCATTACTTC. Encoded protein: CAWSRGGGGINTKNIHYF.

Notes on this clonotype: Given a much more abundant clone one base away, this may be a read error. V and J are TRBV29-1 and TRBJ2-3; D call uncertain. Germline V gene lookup returns CDR1 SQVTM and CDR2 ANQGSEA. This CDR3 is built from 11 residues. CDR3 coding DNA: TGCACCGTTAATTGGGCAGATACGCAGTATTTT. This gives the protein CTVNWADTQYF.

V usage is TRBV6-2 or TRBV6-3 and J usage is TRBJ1-4; the D gene is possibly TRBD1 (5 bases). The V end lost 9 bases, the J end lost 6 bases, and 20 bases lay between the germline ends. The CDR3 is 15 amino acids. The germline V gene has CDR1 MNHEY and CDR2 SVGEGT. The CDR3 protein is CASREFRDGDEKLFF. The CDR3 nucleotides are TGTGCCAGTAGAGAATTCCGGGACGGTGATGAAAAACTGTTTTTT.

This clonotype came up once. Just one base apart from a much larger clone, this may be a read error. The CDR3 coding sequence is TGTGCCAGCACCAGGGAGGACAATGAGCAGTTCTTC. Its translation is CASTREDNEQFF. The chain has TRBV6-6 and TRBJ2-1; TRBD2 is a possible D gene (6 bases). Germline CDR1 and CDR2: MNHNY and SVGAGI (reference sequence). Trimming cost V 7 bases and J 5 bases, with 9 bases left between them. CDR3 length equals 12 residues.

As regards this clonotype: The junction differs from germline at one of its ends, possibly a read error. The chain links TRBV7-2 to TRBJ1-2; D gene unclear. The CDR3 has 14 residues. Germline lookup yields CDR1 SGHTA and CDR2 FQGNSA. The CDR3 bases are TGTGCCTGCAGCTTAGCCCGGCCTAACTATGGCTACACCTTC. Translation: CACSLARPNYGYTF.

With respect to this clonotype: Sequence at one end of the junction differs from germline and may be a read error. The rearrangement links TRBV11-1 to TRBJ2-1; D not resolved. This CDR3 is 15 amino acids long. The germline CDR1 and CDR2 sequences are SGHAT and FQDESV (reference sequence). The CDR3 loop is CASSLGAGGVSEQFF. The CDR3 DNA reads TGTGCCAGCAGCTTAGGAGCTGGCGGAGTGAGTGAGCAGTTTTTC. The variable domain in full, completed from reference TRBV11-1 and TRBJ2-1, reads EAEVAQSPRYKITEKSQAVAFWCDPISGHATLYWYRQILGQGPELLVQFQDESVVDDSQLPKDRFSAERLKGVDSTLKIQPAELGDSAMYLCASSLGAGGVSEQFFGPGTRLTVL.

This clonotype was found many times. This rearrangement joins TRBV5-4 to TRBJ2-7, with unresolved D. Germline CDR1 and CDR2: SGHNT and YYREEE (reference sequence). This CDR3 has 12 amino acids. V was clipped by 4 bases and J by 5 bases, with 10 bases between them. CDR3 region: CASSAPGNEQYF. CDR3 bases: TGTGCCAGCAGCGCACCCGGCAACGAGCAGTACTTC.